This TCR beta chain was captured by sequencing in a study of blood T cell repertoires in COVID-19. Looked up from germline, CDR1 is LGHNA and CDR2 is YSLEER. Between the trimmed V and J ends, which lost 4 bases and 1 base, there was a span of 13 bases. The length of the CDR3 is 16 residues. Sequencing was performed with immunoSEQ multiplex PCR; in TCRdb, only in-frame clones are kept and a portion is missing. The profile shows about 310,000 clones, more than 75% of them singletons. Specimen: peripheral blood. The source of this sequence is a man in his fifties with active or convalescent COVID-19. V gene TRBV4-3 combines with J gene TRBJ2-2, with D tentatively TRBD1 (5 bases). CDR3: CASSRVGQGNTGELFF. CDR3 bases: TGCGCCAGCAGCCGCGTAGGGCAGGGGAACACCGGGGAGCTGTTTTTT.